The 29 T cell receptor beta chains below all came from one sample that was sequenced in a study of cytomegalovirus exposure and HLA in healthy donors. It was with 60 Vbeta and 13 Jbeta primers that the PCR ran. The table came from immunoSEQ multiplex PCR; TCRdb's copy has only in-frame clones and leaves some out. Of about 110,000 clones listed, 73% are singletons. The sample consisted of PBMCs. Receptors originate from a man aged 35 to 55 in good health and CMV-seronegative.

The chain is built from TRBV7-9 and TRBJ1-6; 9 bases are shared with TRBD1. Per germline, CDR1 SEHNR and CDR2 FQNEAQ (reference sequence). The CDR3 totals 14 residues. V lost 5 bases, J lost 8 bases, and 4 bases stayed unmatched. The CDR3 DNA is TGTGCCAGCAGCAGCGGACAGGGGCATTCACCCCTCCACTTT. Its protein is CASSSGQGHSPLHF.

The chain uses TRBV5-6 and TRBJ2-7, with no clear D. V lost 5 bases and J lost 0, with 12 bases in between. The CDR3 is 14 residues long. Germline values: CDR1 SGHDT, CDR2 YYEEEE. The CDR3 reads CASRSLADSYEQYF. CDR3 nucleotide sequence: TGTGCCAGCAGAAGCCTGGCGGACTCCTACGAGCAGTACTTC.

This chain joins TRBV5-6 and TRBJ2-7; tentatively, D is TRBD1 (6 bases). The CDR3 is 14 residues long. CDR1 SGHDT and CDR2 YYEEEE come from the germline V gene. V lost 5 bases and J lost 2, with 14 bases in between. The CDR3 DNA is TGTGCCAGCAGTTACGGGACATTCACCTACGAGCAGTACTTC. It specifies CASSYGTFTYEQYF.

The count of this clone is one. J is TRBJ2-4 and V is TRBV7-2; 9 bases agree with TRBD1. The germline gives CDR1 SGHTA, CDR2 FQGNSA. With V trimmed by 5 bases and J by 5 bases, 7 bases remained unmatched. The CDR3 runs 15 residues. CDR3: CASSPGQGWENIQYF. DNA of the CDR3: TGTGCCAGCAGCCCCGGACAGGGGTGGGAAAACATTCAGTACTTC.

The chain links TRBV7-9 to TRBJ1-2; TRBD1 might be the D (5 bases). V shed 10 bases and J shed 0 bases, with 12 bases lying between them. Looked up from germline, CDR1 is SEHNR and CDR2 is FQNEAQ (reference sequence). This CDR3 has 13 amino acids. CDR3 loop: CAMQTEANYGYTF. The CDR3, as DNA: TGTGCCATGCAGACAGAGGCTAACTATGGCTACACCTTC. The entire variable domain, with the rest obtained from reference TRBV7-9 and TRBJ1-2, is as follows: DTGVSQNPRHKITKRGQNVTFRCDPISEHNRLYWYRQTLGQGPEFLTYFQNEAQLEKSRLLSDRFSAERPKGSFSTLEIQRTEQGDSAMYLCAMQTEANYGYTFGSGTRLTVV.

This clone turned up a few times. J is TRBJ2-7 and V is TRBV6-1, with D possibly TRBD1 on 5 matching bases. CDR1 MNHNS and CDR2 SASEGT come from the germline V gene. The length of the CDR3 is 15 residues. Trimming removed 2 bases at V and 6 bases at J, with 17 bases between. The CDR3: CASSERQGYPSEQYF. The CDR3, as DNA: TGTGCCAGCAGTGAACGGCAGGGTTACCCCAGCGAGCAGTACTTC.

The rearrangement uses TRBV18 and TRBJ1-2, with TRBD1 matching 7 bases. CDR1 and CDR2 (germline): KGHSH, LQKENI. J lost 8 bases, V lost 0 bases, and 9 bases had no gene match. The length of the CDR3 is 15 residues. CDR3 amino acids: CASSPPLAGGRGYTF. For the CDR3, the DNA is TGTGCCAGCTCACCACCGTTGGCAGGGGGACGGGGCTACACCTTC.

V and J are TRBV7-3 and TRBJ2-7; the D gene is possibly TRBD2 (6 bases). V dropped 2 bases and J dropped 5 bases, with 10 bases sitting between them. CDR3 size: 13 residues. Looked up from germline, CDR1 is SGHTA and CDR2 is FQGTGA. CDR3 coding DNA: TGTGCCAGCAGCTTAGGCGGGATCAACGAGCAGTACTTC. Its translation is CASSLGGINEQYF.

The chain links TRBV5-6 to TRBJ1-4; TRBD1 matches 7 bases. CDR1 and CDR2 (germline): SGHDT, YYEEEE. This CDR3 contains 15 residues. V trimming: 2 bases; J trimming: 4 bases; junction bases outside the gene matches: 5. The DNA of the CDR3 is TGTGCCAGCAGCTTCCAGGGACAGCGTAATGAAAAACTGTTTTTT. It specifies CASSFQGQRNEKLFF. Combining the CDR3 with reference TRBV5-6 and TRBJ1-4 gives the whole variable domain DAGVTQSPTHLIKTRGQQVTLRCSPKSGHDTVSWYQQALGQGPQFIFQYYEEEERQRGNFPDRFSGHQFPNYSSELNVNALLLGDSALYLCASSFQGQRNEKLFFGSGTQLSVL.

The CDR3 DNA follows: TGTGCCAGCAGCGGACAGGAGAGTTCACCCCTCCACTTT. It encodes CASSGQESSPLHF. V and J are TRBV7-9 and TRBJ1-6; TRBD1 matches 7 bases. J gave up 9 bases and V 5 bases, and 4 bases lay outside the gene matches. The CDR3 totals 13 residues. Germline assignment: CDR1 SEHNR and CDR2 FQNEAQ (reference sequence).

This clone was seen more than once but under ten times. This chain uses TRBV27 with TRBJ2-1; possibly TRBD1 for D (5 bases). The CDR3 spans 13 residues. CDR1 is MNHEY, CDR2 SMNVEV, per germline (reference sequence). Deletions cut 5 bases from V and 5 bases from J, with 10 bases between. DNA of the CDR3: TGTGCCAGCAGTCAGGACACCCACAATGAGCAGTTCTTC. It yields the protein CASSQDTHNEQFF.

V and J are TRBV14 and TRBJ2-7; 11 positions agree with TRBD2. The CDR3 is made up of 14 amino acids. V shed 4 bases and J 10 bases; nucleotides not matched to a gene: 9. Per germline, CDR1 SGHDN and CDR2 FVKESK. This CDR3 is CASSPFLAGGHQYF. The CDR3 bases are TGTGCCAGCAGCCCCTTCCTAGCGGGGGGCCATCAGTACTTC.

Notes on this clone: The junction differs from germline at one of its ends, possibly a read error. J is TRBJ1-3 and V is TRBV7-2; D is unclear. The length of the CDR3 is 16 residues. The V gene's germline CDR1 is SGHTA and CDR2 FQGNSA. CDR3: CASSQGPGNSGNTIYF. The CDR3 DNA reads as TGCGCCAGCAGCCAAGGACCGGGGAATTCCGGAAACACCATATATTTT. The full variable domain, completed using reference TRBV7-2 and TRBJ1-3, is GAGVSQSPSNKVTEKGKDVELRCDPISGHTALYWYRQSLGQGLEFLIYFQGNSAPDKSGLPSDRFSAERTGGSVSTLTIQRTQQEDSAVYLCASSQGPGNSGNTIYFGEGSWLTVV.

A remark on this clone: This CDR3 is also generated by other DNA sequences in the sample. The chain links TRBV19 to TRBJ1-5; D is perhaps TRBD1 (5 bases). Germline assignment: CDR1 LNHDA and CDR2 SQIVND (reference sequence). The CDR3 is 16 amino acids. V dropped 4 bases and J dropped 5 bases, with 18 bases sitting between them. The CDR3 DNA sequence: TGTGCCAGTAGTACGCAGGGCTCCTACGCGGATCAGCCCCAGCATTTT. Its translation is CASSTQGSYADQPQHF.

This rearrangement joins TRBV4-3 to TRBJ1-3; 7 bases line up with TRBD1. V was pared by 4 bases and J by 4 bases, with 7 bases of the junction left unmatched. CDR1 and CDR2 from the germline V gene are LGHNA and YSLEER. CDR3 length equals 15 residues. CDR3 in DNA: TGCGCCAGCAGCCCCGACAGGGACACAGGAAACACCATATATTTT. Its protein is CASSPDRDTGNTIYF.

This sequence joins TRBV5-6 and TRBJ2-7; D may be TRBD1 (5 bases). CDR3 length: 15 residues. V was pared by 0 bases and J by 2 bases, with 12 bases between. Germline V gene sequence: CDR1 SGHDT, CDR2 YYEEEE. This CDR3 reads CASSLGRGRTYEQYF. In nucleotides, the CDR3 is TGTGCCAGCAGCTTGGGAAGGGGCCGAACCTACGAGCAGTACTTC.

This clone was counted between two and nine times. This chain connects TRBV29-1 to TRBJ2-7; weak D call: TRBD2 (5 bases). V was trimmed by 6 bases and J by 6 bases, leaving 18 bases between them. The CDR3 length is 13 residues. Germline lookup yields CDR1 SQVTM and CDR2 ANQGSEA. CDR3 sequence: CSVTGERRAEQYF. For the CDR3, the DNA is TGCAGCGTCACCGGGGAACGACGGGCCGAGCAGTACTTC.

This clone was counted a few times. The J gene is TRBJ1-1, the V gene TRBV7-2, with 7 bases identical to TRBD1. Germline V CDR1 and CDR2: SGHTA, FQGNSA. The J segment lost 5 bases and the V segment lost 6 bases, leaving 12 bases of the junction unmatched. CDR3 length equals 15 residues. This CDR3 reads CASSQGVGGKTEAFF. For the CDR3, the DNA is TGTGCCAGCAGTCAAGGTGTAGGGGGCAAGACTGAAGCTTTCTTT.

J is TRBJ2-3 and V is TRBV7-8, with 9 bases aligning to TRBD2. The V gene end was trimmed by 4 bases and the J gene end by 5 bases; junction bases not matched to a gene: 7. The CDR3 spans 15 residues. Germline assignment: CDR1 SGHVS and CDR2 FQNEAQ. Here the CDR3 reads CASSSPSRGGDTQYF. The CDR3 DNA follows: TGTGCCAGCAGCTCCCCCTCGCGGGGGGGAGATACGCAGTATTTT.

The chain uses TRBV5-6 and TRBJ2-5; D may be TRBD2 (5 bases). The J call may not be correct, given that the DNA end is closer to TRBJ2-7. The germline V gene has CDR1 SGHDT and CDR2 YYEEEE. CDR3 length: 14 residues. In nucleotides, the CDR3 is TGTGCCAGCAGCGACTGGGAGTACCCCTACGAGCAGTACTTC. It specifies CASSDWEYPYEQYF.

The chain has TRBV7-9 and TRBJ1-2; unclear D gene. Germline CDR1 is SEHNR and CDR2 is FQNEAQ (reference sequence). Trimming removed 5 bases at V and 6 bases at J, with 16 bases between. The CDR3 has 14 residues. In DNA form, the CDR3 reads TGTGCCAGCAGCCCAGCCACCCGAGGGCATGGCTACACCTTC. Residues: CASSPATRGHGYTF.

DNA of the CDR3: TGCGCCAGCAGCGCACAGGGGGGCTCCTACGAGCAGTACTTC. Protein: CASSAQGGSYEQYF. The chain has TRBV5-1 and TRBJ2-5; 8 bases fit TRBD1. Near its end, the DNA agrees better with TRBJ2-7, so the J call may be wrong. The CDR3 has 14 amino acids. The germline gives CDR1 SGHRS, CDR2 YFSETQ.

This chain joins TRBV4-3 and TRBJ1-2; 7 nucleotides match TRBD1. There are 18 residues in the CDR3. Germline CDR1 LGHNA, CDR2 YSLEER. The J segment lost 8 bases and the V segment lost 1 base, leaving 19 bases of the junction unmatched. For the CDR3, the DNA is TGCGCCAGCAGCCAAGGTGTTGAGAGGGGGCGCGGGGGGGGCGGCTACACCTTC. Translation: CASSQGVERGRGGGGYTF.

This clone was picked up many times. The chain employs TRBV19 and TRBJ2-1, with TRBD2 matching 8 bases. From germline, CDR1 is LNHDA and CDR2 SQIVND (reference sequence). The CDR3 covers 16 residues. V lost 7 bases, J lost 7 bases, and 15 bases stayed unmatched. The CDR3 bases are TGTGCCAGTACCCTTACCGGGACTAGGATCCCTAATGAGCAGTTCTTC. Protein sequence: CASTLTGTRIPNEQFF. The full variable domain, in which reference TRBV19 and TRBJ2-1 provide the parts outside the CDR3, is DGGITQSPKYLFRKEGQNVTLSCEQNLNHDAMYWYRQDPGQGLRLIYYSQIVNDFQKGDIAEGYSVSREKKESFPLTVTSAQKNPTAFYLCASTLTGTRIPNEQFFGPGTRLTVL.

This chain joins TRBV6-1 and TRBJ1-4; D possibly corresponds to TRBD1 (6 bases). The CDR3 spans 16 residues. Looked up from germline, CDR1 is MNHNS and CDR2 is SASEGT. V lost 3 bases and J lost 7, with 18 bases in between. CDR3 bases: TGTGCCAGCAGTGACCCCCAACAGGGTTTGTCTGAAAAACTGTTTTTT. It encodes CASSDPQQGLSEKLFF.

A few counts support this clone. This chain joins TRBV5-6 and TRBJ1-5; D gene uncertain. The CDR3 extends over 12 amino acids. Deletions cut 1 base from V and 4 bases from J, with 3 bases between. The germline CDR1 and CDR2 sequences are SGHDT and YYEEEE. CDR3 bases: TGTGCCAGCAGCTTGCAGAATCAGCCCCAGCATTTT. Translation gives CASSLQNQPQHF.

This clone came up a few times. This chain connects TRBV7-9 to TRBJ1-6, with 9 bases matching TRBD1. The CDR3 is 14 residues long. CDR1 and CDR2 from the germline V gene are SEHNR and FQNEAQ (reference sequence). The J segment lost 8 bases and the V segment lost 1 base, leaving 0 bases of the junction unmatched. Written as DNA, the CDR3 is TGTGCCAGCAGCTTAGACAGGGGGCATTCACCCCTCCACTTT. Its protein product is CASSLDRGHSPLHF.

The chain is built from TRBV27 and TRBJ2-3; 7 bases fit TRBD1. V lost 7 bases to trimming and J lost 5 bases; unmatched junction nucleotides: 9. The CDR3 runs 14 residues. The germline V gene encodes CDR1 MNHEY and CDR2 SMNVEV (reference sequence). The CDR3 DNA follows: TGTGCCAGCAAGGAAGGACAGGAGAGAGATACGCAGTATTTT. Encoded protein: CASKEGQERDTQYF.

The CDR3 DNA sequence: TGTGCCAGCAGTTTAAATCGGCCAGGGCCAGGACAGGGGAATGAAAAACTGTTTTTT. This encodes CASSLNRPGPGQGNEKLFF. This chain joins TRBV28 and TRBJ1-4; 9 bases are a match to TRBD1. The CDR3 is made up of 19 amino acids. The V gene end was trimmed by 2 bases and the J gene end by 5 bases; junction bases not matched to a gene: 15. Germline assignment: CDR1 MDHEN and CDR2 SYDVKM.